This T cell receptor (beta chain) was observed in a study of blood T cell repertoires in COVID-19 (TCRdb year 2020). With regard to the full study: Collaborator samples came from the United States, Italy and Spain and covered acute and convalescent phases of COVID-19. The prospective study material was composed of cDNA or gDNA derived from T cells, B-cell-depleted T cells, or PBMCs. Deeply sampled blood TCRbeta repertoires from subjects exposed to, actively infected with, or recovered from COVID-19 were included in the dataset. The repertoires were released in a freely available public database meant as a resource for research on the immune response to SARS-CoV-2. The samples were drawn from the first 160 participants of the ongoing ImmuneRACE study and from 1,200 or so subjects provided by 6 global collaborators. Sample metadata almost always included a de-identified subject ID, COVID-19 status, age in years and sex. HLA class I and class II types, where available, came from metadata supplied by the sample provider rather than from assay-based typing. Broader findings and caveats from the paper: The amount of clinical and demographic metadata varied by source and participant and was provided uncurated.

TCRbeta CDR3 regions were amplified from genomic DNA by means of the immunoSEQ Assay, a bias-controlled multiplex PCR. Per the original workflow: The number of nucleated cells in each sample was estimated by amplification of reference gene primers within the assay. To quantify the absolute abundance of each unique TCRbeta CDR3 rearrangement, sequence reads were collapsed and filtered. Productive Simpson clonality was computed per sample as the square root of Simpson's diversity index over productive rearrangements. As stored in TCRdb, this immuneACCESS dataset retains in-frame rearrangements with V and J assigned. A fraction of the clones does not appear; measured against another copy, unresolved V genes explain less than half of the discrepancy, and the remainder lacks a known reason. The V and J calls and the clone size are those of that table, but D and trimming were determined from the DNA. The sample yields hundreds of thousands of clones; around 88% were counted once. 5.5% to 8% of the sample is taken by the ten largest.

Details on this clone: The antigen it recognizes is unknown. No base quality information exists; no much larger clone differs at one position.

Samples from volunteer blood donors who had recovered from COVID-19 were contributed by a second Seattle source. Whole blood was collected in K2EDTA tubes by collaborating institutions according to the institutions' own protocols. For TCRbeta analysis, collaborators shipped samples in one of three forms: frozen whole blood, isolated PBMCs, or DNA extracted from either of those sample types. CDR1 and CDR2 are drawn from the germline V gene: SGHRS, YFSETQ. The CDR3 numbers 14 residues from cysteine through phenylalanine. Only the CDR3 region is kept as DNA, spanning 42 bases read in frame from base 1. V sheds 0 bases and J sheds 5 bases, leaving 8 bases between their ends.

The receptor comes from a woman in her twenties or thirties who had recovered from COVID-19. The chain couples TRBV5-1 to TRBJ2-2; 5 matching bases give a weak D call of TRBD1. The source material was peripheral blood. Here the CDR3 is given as CASSLGQQTGELFF. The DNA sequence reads TGCGCCAGCAGCTTGGGACAGCAAACCGGGGAGCTGTTTTTT. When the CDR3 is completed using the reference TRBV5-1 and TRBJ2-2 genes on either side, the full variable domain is KAGVTQTPRYLIKTRGQQVTLSCSPISGHRSVSWYQQTPGQGLQFLFEYFSETQRNKGNFPGRFSGRQFSNSRSEMNVSTLELGDSALYLCASSLGQQTGELFFGEGSRLTVL.